This T cell receptor (beta chain) was documented in a study of technical replicates of blood from a few donors (dated by TCRdb to 2016 to 2017). Libraries were prepared through the immunoSEQ multiplex PCR assay. TCRdb carries this immuneACCESS record with in-frame sequences only. Its versions omit some clonotypes, under half of them owing to an unresolved V gene in the studies checked, with the rest unexplained. The sample table lists tens of thousands of clones, about 93% of them with a count of one. Together, the top ten hold 0.25% of the sample. Clipping removes 1 base from V and 5 bases from J, with 12 as the unmatched junction base count. From the cysteine up to the phenylalanine, the CDR3 has a length of 18 residues. The CDR3 DNA has 54 bases and is translated from base 1. Taken from the germline V gene, the CDR1 and CDR2 loops are MNHNS and SASEGT. A word on this clone: Its antigen is still unknown. No per-base quality is available; no much larger clone lies one base away.

The specimen sequenced was T cells isolated from PBMCs. This sequence was found in a human donor in good health. The rearranged chain carries TRBV6-1 and TRBJ2-1; 9 central bases correspond to TRBD1. The CDR3 protein sequence reads: CASSEDNPGQGINNEQFF. The DNA reads as follows: TGTGCCAGCAGTGAAGATAACCCCGGACAGGGGATTAACAATGAGCAGTTCTTC.